This entry is about one T cell receptor beta chain. This record belongs to a study of blood T cell repertoires in COVID-19. About the research overall: Some COVID-19 samples were acute and others convalescent; all came from the United States, Italy and Spain. PBMCs, B-cell-depleted T cells, or T cells were the source of the cDNA or gDNA that made up the material.

In the original workflow: It was from reference gene primer amplification that nucleated cell counts were estimated. Only in-frame clones appear in the TCRdb table, and some are missing; sequencing was by immunoSEQ multiplex PCR. The V and J calls and the clone size are those of that table, but D and trimming were determined from the DNA. The sample gives around 700,000 clones, 90% of which show up once; roughly 0.25% is in the top ten. After removal of 0 bases from V and 2 bases from J, the junction contained 6 bases not matched to a gene. The length of the CDR3 is 17 residues. Germline V gene data show CDR1 as ENHRY and CDR2 as SYGVKD.

The clonotype comes from a woman under 30 with acute or convalescent COVID-19. The chain joins TRBV10-3 to TRBJ2-3, with 9 nucleotides matching TRBD2. The sample consisted of peripheral blood. The CDR3 nucleotides are TGTGCCATCAGTGAGTCGGTGACTAGCGGAAACACAGATACGCAGTATTTT. Residues: CAISESVTSGNTDTQYF.